This T cell receptor beta chain derives from a study of technical replicates of blood from a few donors. The data were produced by immunoSEQ multiplex PCR, yet TCRdb's version contains in-frame clones alone and is incomplete. The repertoire holds about 60,000 clones, with around nine tenths as singletons. This CDR3 comprises 12 residues. V was shortened by 3 bases and J by 5 bases, with 11 bases between the two germline ends. Germline-derived CDR1 and CDR2 are GTSNPN and SVGIG (reference sequence). The specimen was PBMCs. The sequence was obtained from a human donor in good health. Some clones in this sample may be carry-over from other donors' samples. This chain joins TRBV30 and TRBJ2-7; D gene unclear. CDR3 coding DNA: TGTGCCTGGAGCGACTTCGAGGACGAGCAGTACTTC. Translated: CAWSDFEDEQYF.